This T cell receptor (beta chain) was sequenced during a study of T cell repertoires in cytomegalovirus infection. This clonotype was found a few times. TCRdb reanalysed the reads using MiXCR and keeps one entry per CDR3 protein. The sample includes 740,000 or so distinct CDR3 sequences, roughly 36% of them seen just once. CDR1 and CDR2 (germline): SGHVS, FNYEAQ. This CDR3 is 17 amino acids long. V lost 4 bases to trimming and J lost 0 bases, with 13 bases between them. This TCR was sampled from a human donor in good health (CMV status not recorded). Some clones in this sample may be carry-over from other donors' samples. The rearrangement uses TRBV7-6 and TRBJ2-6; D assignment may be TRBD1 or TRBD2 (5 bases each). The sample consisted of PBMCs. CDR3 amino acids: CASSSNDGTSGANVLTF. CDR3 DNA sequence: TGTGCCAGCAGCTCAAACGACGGGACCTCTGGGGCCAACGTCCTGACTTTC.